The present T cell receptor (beta chain) was sequenced within a study of breast tumors, draining lymph nodes, adjacent tissues. Study conclusions and caveats: Data only fit, rather than demonstrated, lymph node origin of most tumor T cells. Tumors had less TCR diversity than lymph nodes, more than nontumor tissue. Luminal-like breast cancer showed significantly higher tumor–nontumor repertoire similarity than basal-like.

Each CDR3 protein is one row after TCRdb ran MiXCR on the multiplex PCR reads. The sample holds 150,000 to 250,000 distinct CDR3 sequences, 25% to 40% seen once. Breast cancer patients provided tissue from their axillary draining lymph nodes. This clonotype was detected ten times or more. Its antigen is not identified. The CDR3 runs 14 residues. Germline trimming cut 5 bases from V and 6 bases from J; bases unmatched to any gene: 6. The germline CDR1 and CDR2 sequences are SGHAT and FQNNGV. Sequencing was done on a sample of axillary lymph node tissue. The clonotype originates from a female donor with breast cancer. Some clones in this sample may be carry-over from other donors' samples. The chain links TRBV11-2 to TRBJ2-1; 8 nucleotides align to TRBD2. CDR3 nucleotide sequence: TGTGCCAGCAGCCCGGGACTAGGGGGCAATGAGCAGTTCTTC. Translated: CASSPGLGGNEQFF.